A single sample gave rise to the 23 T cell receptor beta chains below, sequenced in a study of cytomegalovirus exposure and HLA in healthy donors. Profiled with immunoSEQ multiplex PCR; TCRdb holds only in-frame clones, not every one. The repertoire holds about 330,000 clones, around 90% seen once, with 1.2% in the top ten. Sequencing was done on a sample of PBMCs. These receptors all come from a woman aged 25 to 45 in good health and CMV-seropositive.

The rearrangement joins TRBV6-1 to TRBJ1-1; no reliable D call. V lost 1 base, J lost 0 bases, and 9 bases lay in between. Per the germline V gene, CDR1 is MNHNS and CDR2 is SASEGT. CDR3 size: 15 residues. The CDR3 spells CASSEGGLLNTEAFF. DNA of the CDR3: TGTGCCAGCAGTGAAGGCGGGCTCCTGAACACTGAAGCTTTCTTT.

DNA for the CDR3: TGTGCCAGCAGCGACCGGGCTAGCGGGGATCTAGGCGAGCAGTACTTC. This sequence encodes CASSDRASGDLGEQYF. The V call is TRBV9, the J call TRBJ2-7; TRBD2 matches 9 bases. Germline CDR1 and CDR2: SGDLS and YYNGEE. The CDR3 loop spans 16 amino acids. V dropped 3 bases and J dropped 6; count of bases not matched to a gene: 13.

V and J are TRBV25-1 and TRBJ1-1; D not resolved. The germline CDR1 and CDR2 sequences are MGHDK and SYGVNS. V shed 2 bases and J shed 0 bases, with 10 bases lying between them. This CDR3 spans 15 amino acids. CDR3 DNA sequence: TGTGCCAGCAGTGAAACCAGCGTCTTGAACACTGAAGCTTTCTTT. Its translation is CASSETSVLNTEAFF. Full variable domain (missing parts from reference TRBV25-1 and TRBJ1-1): EADIYQTPRYLVIGTGKKITLECSQTMGHDKMYWYQQDPGMELHLIHYSYGVNSTEKGDLSSESTVSRIRTEHFPLTLESARPSHTSQYLCASSETSVLNTEAFFGQGTRLTVV.

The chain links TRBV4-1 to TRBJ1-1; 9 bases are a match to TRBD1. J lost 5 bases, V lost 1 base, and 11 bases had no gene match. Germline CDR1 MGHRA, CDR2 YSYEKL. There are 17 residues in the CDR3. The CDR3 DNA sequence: TGCGCCAGCAGCCAAGCCCCGGACAGGGGCGCGGGGACTGAAGCTTTCTTT. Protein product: CASSQAPDRGAGTEAFF.

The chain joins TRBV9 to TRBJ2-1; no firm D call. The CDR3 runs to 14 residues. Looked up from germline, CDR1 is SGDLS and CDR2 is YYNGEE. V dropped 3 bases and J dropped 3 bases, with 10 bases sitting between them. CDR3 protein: CASSESKVYNEQFF. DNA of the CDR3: TGTGCCAGCAGCGAGAGTAAGGTCTACAATGAGCAGTTCTTC.

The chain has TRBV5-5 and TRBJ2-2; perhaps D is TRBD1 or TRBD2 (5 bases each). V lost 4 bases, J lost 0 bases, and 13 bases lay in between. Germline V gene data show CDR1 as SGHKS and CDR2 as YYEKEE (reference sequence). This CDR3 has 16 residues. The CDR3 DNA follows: TGTGCCAGCAGCCTAACCGGGACGTCGAACACCGGGGAGCTGTTTTTT. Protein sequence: CASSLTGTSNTGELFF.

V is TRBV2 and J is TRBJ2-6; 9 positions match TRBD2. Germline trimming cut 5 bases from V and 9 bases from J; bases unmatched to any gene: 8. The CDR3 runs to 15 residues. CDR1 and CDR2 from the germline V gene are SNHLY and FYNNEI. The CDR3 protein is CASSPREGHGNVLTF. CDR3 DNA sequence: TGTGCCAGCAGTCCGCGGGAGGGCCACGGCAACGTCCTGACTTTC.

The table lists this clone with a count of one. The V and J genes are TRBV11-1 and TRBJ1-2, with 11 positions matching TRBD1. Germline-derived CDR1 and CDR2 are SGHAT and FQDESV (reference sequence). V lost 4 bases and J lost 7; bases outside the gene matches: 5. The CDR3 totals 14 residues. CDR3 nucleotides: TGTGCCAGCAGCTGGGACAGGGGGTCGGGTGGCTACACCTTC. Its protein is CASSWDRGSGGYTF. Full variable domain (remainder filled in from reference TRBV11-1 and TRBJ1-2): EAEVAQSPRYKITEKSQAVAFWCDPISGHATLYWYRQILGQGPELLVQFQDESVVDDSQLPKDRFSAERLKGVDSTLKIQPAELGDSAMYLCASSWDRGSGGYTFGSGTRLTVV.

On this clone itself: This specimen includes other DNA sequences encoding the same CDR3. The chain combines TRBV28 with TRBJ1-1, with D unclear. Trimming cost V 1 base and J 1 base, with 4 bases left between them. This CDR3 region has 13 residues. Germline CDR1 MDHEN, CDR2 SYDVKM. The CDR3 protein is CASSLLGNTEAFF. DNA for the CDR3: TGTGCCAGCAGTTTATTGGGGAACACTGAAGCTTTCTTT.

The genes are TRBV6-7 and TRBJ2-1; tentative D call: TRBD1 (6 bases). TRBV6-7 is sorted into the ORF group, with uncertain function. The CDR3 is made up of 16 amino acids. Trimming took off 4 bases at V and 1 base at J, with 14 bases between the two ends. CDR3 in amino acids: CASSFSGVVSYNEQFF. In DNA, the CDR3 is TGTGCCAGCAGTTTTTCAGGGGTCGTATCCTACAATGAGCAGTTCTTC.

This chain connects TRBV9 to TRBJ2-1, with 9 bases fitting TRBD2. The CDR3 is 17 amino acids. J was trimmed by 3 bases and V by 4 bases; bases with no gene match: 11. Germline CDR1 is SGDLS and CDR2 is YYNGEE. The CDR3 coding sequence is TGTGCCAGCAGCCCATCAATAGGGACTAGCAGCTACAATGAGCAGTTCTTC. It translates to CASSPSIGTSSYNEQFF.

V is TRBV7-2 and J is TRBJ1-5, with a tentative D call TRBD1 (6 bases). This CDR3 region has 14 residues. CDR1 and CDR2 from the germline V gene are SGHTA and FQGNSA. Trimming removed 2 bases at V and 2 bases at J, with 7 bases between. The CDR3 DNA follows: TGTGCCAGCAGCTTACGGACAGGCAATCAGCCCCAGCATTTT. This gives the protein CASSLRTGNQPQHF.

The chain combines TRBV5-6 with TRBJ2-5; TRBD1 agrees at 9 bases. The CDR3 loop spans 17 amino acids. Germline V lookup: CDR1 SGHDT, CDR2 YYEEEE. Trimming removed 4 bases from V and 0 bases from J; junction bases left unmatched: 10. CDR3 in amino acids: CASSLERTGVYQETQYF. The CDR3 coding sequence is TGTGCCAGCAGCCTGGAGCGGACAGGGGTGTACCAAGAGACCCAGTACTTC.

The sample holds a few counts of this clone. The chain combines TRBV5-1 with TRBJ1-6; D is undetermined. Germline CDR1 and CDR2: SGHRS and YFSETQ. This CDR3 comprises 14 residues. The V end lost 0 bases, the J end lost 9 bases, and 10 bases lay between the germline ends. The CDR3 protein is CASSLGAIRSPLHF. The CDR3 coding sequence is TGCGCCAGCAGCTTGGGGGCCATTCGTTCACCCCTCCACTTT.

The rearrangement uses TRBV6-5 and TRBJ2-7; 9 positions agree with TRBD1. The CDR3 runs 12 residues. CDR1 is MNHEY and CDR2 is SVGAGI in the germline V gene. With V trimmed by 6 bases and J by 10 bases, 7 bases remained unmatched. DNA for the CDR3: TGTGCCAGCAGCCTCACAGGGGGCCCTCAGTACTTC. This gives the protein CASSLTGGPQYF.

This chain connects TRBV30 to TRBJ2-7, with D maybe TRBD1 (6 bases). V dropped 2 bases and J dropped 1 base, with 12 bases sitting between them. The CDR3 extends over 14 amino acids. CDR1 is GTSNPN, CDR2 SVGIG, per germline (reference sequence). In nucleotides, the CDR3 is TGTGCCTGGAGTTGGGGAAGGGGGTCCTACGAGCAGTACTTC. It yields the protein CAWSWGRGSYEQYF.

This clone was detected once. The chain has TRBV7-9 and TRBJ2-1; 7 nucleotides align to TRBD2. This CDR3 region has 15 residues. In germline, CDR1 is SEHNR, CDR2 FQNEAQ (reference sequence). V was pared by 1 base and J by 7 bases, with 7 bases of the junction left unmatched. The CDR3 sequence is CASSLEGGSKNEQFF. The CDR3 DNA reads TGTGCCAGCAGCTTAGAAGGCGGGAGCAAGAATGAGCAGTTCTTC.

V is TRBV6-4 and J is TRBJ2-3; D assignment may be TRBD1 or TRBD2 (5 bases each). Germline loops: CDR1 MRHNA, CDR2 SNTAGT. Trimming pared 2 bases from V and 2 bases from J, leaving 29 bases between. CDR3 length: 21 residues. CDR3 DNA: TGTGCCAGCAGTGACCCCACGTCGGGGACGCCTATAATCCCCCACACAGATACGCAGTATTTT. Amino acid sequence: CASSDPTSGTPIIPHTDTQYF.

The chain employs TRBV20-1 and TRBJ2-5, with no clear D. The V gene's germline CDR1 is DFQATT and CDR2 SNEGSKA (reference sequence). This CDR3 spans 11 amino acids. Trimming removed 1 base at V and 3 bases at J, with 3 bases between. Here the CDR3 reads CSARGEETQYF. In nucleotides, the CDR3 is TGCAGTGCTAGAGGAGAAGAGACCCAGTACTTC.

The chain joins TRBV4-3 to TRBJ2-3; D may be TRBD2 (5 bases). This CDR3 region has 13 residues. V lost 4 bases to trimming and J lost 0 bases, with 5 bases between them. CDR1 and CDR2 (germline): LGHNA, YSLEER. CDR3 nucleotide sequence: TGCGCCAGCAGCCCTAGCAGCACAGATACGCAGTATTTT. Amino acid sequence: CASSPSSTDTQYF.

Here the CDR3 DNA reads TGTGCCAGCAGCTTAGCCGACCGGCCTATTAACACTGAAGCTTTCTTT. Residues: CASSLADRPINTEAFF. The genes are TRBV7-2 and TRBJ1-1; the D is unclear. Trimming stripped 0 bases from V and 2 bases from J, with 13 bases between. Germline values: CDR1 SGHTA, CDR2 FQGNSA. The CDR3 is 16 residues long.

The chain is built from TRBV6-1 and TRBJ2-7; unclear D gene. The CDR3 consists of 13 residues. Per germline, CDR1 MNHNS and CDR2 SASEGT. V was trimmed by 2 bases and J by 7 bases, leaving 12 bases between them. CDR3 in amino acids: CASSEIVLEEQYF. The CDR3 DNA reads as TGTGCCAGCAGTGAAATTGTGCTCGAAGAGCAGTACTTC.

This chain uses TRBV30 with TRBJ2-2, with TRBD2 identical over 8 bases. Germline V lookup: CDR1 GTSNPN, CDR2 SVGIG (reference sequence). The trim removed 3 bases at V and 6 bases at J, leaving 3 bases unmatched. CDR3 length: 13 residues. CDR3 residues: CAWRELAAGELFF. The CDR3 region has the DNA TGTGCCTGGAGGGAACTAGCGGCCGGGGAGCTGTTTTTT.